A single sample is the source of the 24 T cell receptor beta chains below, sequenced in a study of low-dose radiotherapy and immunotherapy resistance in tumors. As for time point: after trial treatment. Sample treatment: LDRT plus nivolumab, ipilimumab, low-dose cyclophosphamide and aspirin (RACIN trial). cDNA synthesis used a TRAV/TRBV-specific primer set for both chains. The PCR that amplified TCRs ran for around 21 cycles, relying on a constant-region primer and a V-primer adapter. TCRdb itself ran the reads through MiXCR, one entry per CDR3 protein. The table has under 40,000 distinct CDR3 sequences, around 54% seen once. Source: PBMCs, taken after low-dose radiotherapy plus immunotherapy. These receptors originate from a male donor with gallbladder cancer.

The chain has TRBV27 and TRBJ2-5, with 7 bases that match TRBD1. Looked up from germline, CDR1 is MNHEY and CDR2 is SMNVEV (reference sequence). This CDR3 region has 15 residues. Trimming at V came to 7 bases and at J to 2 bases, leaving 10 bases not matched to a gene. CDR3: CASTGNRGTQETQYF. The CDR3 coding sequence is TGTGCCAGCACGGGGAACAGGGGCACTCAAGAGACCCAGTACTTC.

This clonotype was counted a few times. This CDR3 reads CASSLGQTQAYEQYF. Here the CDR3 DNA reads TGCGCCAGCAGCTTGGGGCAGACCCAAGCCTACGAGCAGTACTTC. This chain uses TRBV5-1 with TRBJ2-7; D gene ambiguous. Trimming pared 0 bases from V and 2 bases from J, leaving 12 bases between. This CDR3 contains 15 residues. Germline loops: CDR1 SGHRS, CDR2 YFSETQ.

This clonotype was found many times. The chain carries TRBV7-9 and TRBJ2-5, with 13 bases fitting TRBD2. CDR3 size: 17 residues. The junction had 5 bases not matched to a gene; V was cut back by 4 bases and J by 0 bases. Germline V gives CDR1 SEHNR, CDR2 FQNEAQ (reference sequence). The CDR3 loop reads CASSSGLAGAYQETQYF. The DNA of the CDR3 is TGTGCCAGCAGCTCCGGACTAGCGGGAGCGTACCAAGAGACCCAGTACTTC.

This clonotype was recorded a few times. The chain joins TRBV9 to TRBJ2-1, with 8 bases lining up with TRBD2. The CDR3 sequence is 15 residues long. The germline V gene has CDR1 SGDLS and CDR2 YYNGEE. V was pared by 4 bases and J by 1 base, with 4 bases of the junction left unmatched. The CDR3 DNA reads as TGTGCCAGCAGCCCGGGGGGGCGGTCCTACAATGAGCAGTTCTTC. Protein: CASSPGGRSYNEQFF.

This clonotype was picked up many times. This sequence joins TRBV19 and TRBJ2-7; 10 positions agree with TRBD2. Losses at the gene ends were 6 bases for V and 2 bases for J; bases not matched to a gene: 4. There are 14 residues in the CDR3. Germline V gives CDR1 LNHDA, CDR2 SQIVND (reference sequence). The CDR3 nucleotides read TGTGCCAGTAGCTTTACTAGCGGGACCTACGAGCAGTACTTC. This codes for CASSFTSGTYEQYF.

This clonotype was seen repeatedly, ten times or more. The chain recombines TRBV18 with TRBJ1-3; D possibly corresponds to TRBD1 (5 bases). The germline V gene has CDR1 KGHSH and CDR2 LQKENI. The CDR3 consists of 19 residues. The V end lost 0 bases, the J end lost 0 bases, and 18 bases lay between the germline ends. The CDR3 sequence is CASSPPFGEITGSGNTIYF. Here the CDR3 DNA reads TGTGCCAGCTCACCACCGTTCGGGGAAATTACAGGCTCTGGAAACACCATATATTTT.

The chain uses TRBV11-2 and TRBJ2-7; 10 positions agree with TRBD2. J gave up 3 bases and V 2 bases, and 4 bases lay outside the gene matches. The CDR3 has 15 residues. Germline V gene sequence: CDR1 SGHAT, CDR2 FQNNGV. The CDR3 is CASSLRTSGRYEQYF. CDR3 nucleotides: TGTGCCAGCAGCTTAAGGACTAGCGGACGCTACGAGCAGTACTTC.

This clonotype was counted ten times or more. The chain has TRBV7-2 and TRBJ2-1; 10 nucleotides line up with TRBD2. The germline gives CDR1 SGHTA, CDR2 FQGNSA. The J segment lost 0 bases and the V segment lost 5 bases, leaving 4 bases of the junction unmatched. The CDR3 sequence is 16 residues long. CDR3 residues: CASSTSGDVSYNEQFF. The CDR3 nucleotides are TGTGCCAGCAGCACTAGCGGGGACGTCTCCTACAATGAGCAGTTCTTC.

This chain joins TRBV28 and TRBJ1-3; 10 bases align to TRBD1. In germline, CDR1 is MDHEN, CDR2 SYDVKM. V dropped 5 bases and J dropped 0; count of bases not matched to a gene: 13. The CDR3 totals 19 residues. CDR3 protein: CASSEPRDRGYGSGNTIYF. In nucleotides, the CDR3 is TGTGCCAGCAGTGAGCCCCGGGACAGGGGATATGGCTCTGGAAACACCATATATTTT.

This clonotype has ten or more counts. The chain recombines TRBV7-2 with TRBJ1-2, with a possible D match to TRBD1 (5 bases). CDR3 length: 14 residues. Germline V gives CDR1 SGHTA, CDR2 FQGNSA. The V gene lost 1 base and the J gene lost 4 bases, with 10 bases spanning the gap. CDR3 coding DNA: TGTGCCAGCAGCTTAGGGGTAGGGACCTATGGCTACACCTTC. It specifies CASSLGVGTYGYTF.

V is TRBV27 and J is TRBJ2-2; D tentatively reads TRBD1 or TRBD2 (7 bases each). CDR3 length equals 14 residues. Trimming removed 7 bases at V and 2 bases at J, with 11 bases between. CDR1 is MNHEY and CDR2 is SMNVEV in the germline V gene (reference sequence). Written as DNA, the CDR3 is TGTGCCAGCACCAGGGGGGGAAACACCGGGGAGCTGTTTTTT. It is translated as CASTRGGNTGELFF.

This clonotype was seen ten or more times. The chain links TRBV12-3 or TRBV12-4 to TRBJ2-2, with 12 bases lining up with TRBD2. The CDR3 length is 18 residues. Trimming removed 3 bases from V and 4 bases from J; junction bases left unmatched: 9. This chain's CDR3 is CASSFGALAGGPTGELFF. CDR3 DNA sequence: TGTGCCAGCAGTTTTGGCGCTCTAGCGGGGGGGCCCACCGGGGAGCTGTTTTTT.

This clonotype qualifies as medium-sized (0.01 to 0.1%). The chain couples TRBV29-1 to TRBJ1-2; tentative D call: TRBD1 (6 bases). Germline loops: CDR1 SQVTM, CDR2 ANQGSEA. V was trimmed by 7 bases and J by 8 bases, leaving 17 bases between them. The CDR3 spans 12 residues. CDR3 sequence: CSGLVGAGGYTF. The DNA of the CDR3 is TGCAGCGGCCTGGTGGGGGCTGGAGGCTACACCTTC.

This clonotype came up many times. The chain couples TRBV12-3 or TRBV12-4 to TRBJ1-4; tentative D call: TRBD1 (5 bases). CDR3 length: 14 residues. V gave up 5 bases and J gave up 0 bases, with 7 bases separating them. CDR3 nucleotide sequence: TGTGCCAGCAGTCAGGGCCCAACTAATGAAAAACTGTTTTTT. Protein product: CASSQGPTNEKLFF.

For this clonotype: A single base is all that separates this from a far larger clone, so a read error is likely. V gene TRBV3-1 combines with J gene TRBJ2-7; TRBD1 aligns across 11 bases. With the DNA end fitting TRBJ2-1 better, the J assignment may be wrong. Germline V CDR1 and CDR2: LGHDT, YNNKEL (reference sequence). The CDR3 runs to 15 residues. The CDR3 DNA follows: TGTGCCAGCAGCGGGGGGACAGGGGGTCAAGAGACCCAGTTCTTC. Translating gives CASSGGTGGQETQFF.

The chain combines TRBV6-5 with TRBJ1-1; no clear D. V lost 5 bases and J lost 1, with 5 bases in between. Germline V CDR1 and CDR2: MNHEY, SVGAGI. This CDR3 comprises 12 residues. CDR3 sequence reads: CASSGRNTEAFF. DNA of the CDR3: TGTGCCAGCAGTGGAAGGAACACTGAAGCTTTCTTT.

The sample holds one count of this clonotype. The V call is TRBV28, the J call TRBJ1-2; tentatively, D is TRBD1 (6 bases). This CDR3 spans 13 amino acids. Trimming left V 2 bases short and J 4 bases short, with 8 bases between. Germline CDR1 reads MDHEN; CDR2 reads SYDVKM. CDR3 protein: CASSLLGGYGYTF. CDR3 coding DNA: TGTGCCAGCAGTTTACTAGGGGGCTATGGCTACACCTTC.

The chain carries TRBV7-9 and TRBJ1-1; 8 bases are shared with TRBD1. The CDR3 is 16 residues long. The germline CDR1 and CDR2 sequences are SEHNR and FQNEAQ (reference sequence). Losses at the gene ends were 4 bases for V and 3 bases for J; bases not matched to a gene: 10. CDR3: CASSSGQGPSYTEAFF. CDR3 in DNA: TGTGCCAGCAGCTCCGGACAGGGACCATCCTACACTGAAGCTTTCTTT.

This clonotype turned up a few times. The DNA of the CDR3 is TGTGCCACCAGTGAACACGGACGGACTTGCTCTGGAAACACCATATATTTT. Residues: CATSEHGRTCSGNTIYF. The chain links TRBV24-1 to TRBJ1-3, with no clear D. The CDR3 runs 17 residues. The ends were cut back, 4 bases at V and 0 bases at J, with 15 bases in the middle. Germline V gene lookup returns CDR1 KGHDR and CDR2 SFDVKD.

CDR3: CASSLGLAGGGDIQYF. In DNA, the CDR3 is TGCGCCAGCAGCTTGGGACTAGCGGGAGGAGGGGACATTCAGTACTTC. This rearrangement joins TRBV5-1 to TRBJ2-4; 13 bases align to TRBD2. Germline assignment: CDR1 SGHRS and CDR2 YFSETQ. The V and J ends lost 0 bases and 8 bases, in that order; junction bases with no gene match: 5. The CDR3 contains 16 residues.

This clonotype was seen only a few times. This chain links TRBV28 with TRBJ2-5; D gene uncertain. The CDR3 runs 16 residues. Germline CDR1 and CDR2: MDHEN and SYDVKM. V lost 6 bases and J 0 bases, leaving 17 bases between the germline ends. Here the CDR3 reads CASSPMDRSYQETQYF. Written as DNA, the CDR3 is TGTGCCAGCAGCCCCATGGATCGGAGCTACCAAGAGACCCAGTACTTC.

Remarks on this clonotype: The CDR3 does not close with the conserved phenylalanine or tryptophan, likely indicating a read error. This chain links TRBV20-1 with TRBJ1-4; 7 bases map to TRBD1. Germline V gene lookup returns CDR1 DFQATT and CDR2 SNEGSKA (reference sequence). Trimming cost V 5 bases and J 8 bases; bases outside gene matches: 8. CDR3 length equals 13 residues. This CDR3 reads CSAVDRLLEKLFL. The CDR3 DNA is TGCAGTGCTGTGGACAGGTTACTCGAAAAACTGTTTTTG.

This rearrangement joins TRBV5-1 to TRBJ1-2, with 9 bases fitting TRBD1. Trimming cost V 1 base and J 8 bases; bases outside gene matches: 15. This CDR3 contains 17 residues. Per germline, CDR1 SGHRS and CDR2 YFSETQ. CDR3: CASSLSSGQGAPRGYTF. The DNA for the CDR3 is TGCGCCAGCAGCTTGTCCTCGGGACAGGGCGCCCCGAGGGGCTACACCTTC.

This clonotype was recorded at least ten times. The chain has TRBV29-1 and TRBJ1-2, with 7 bases matching TRBD1. Germline-derived CDR1 and CDR2 are SQVTM and ANQGSEA. Trimming took 7 bases from V and 3 from J; bases not matched to a gene: 5. The CDR3 consists of 12 residues. CDR3 amino acids: CSATGSDYGYTF. The CDR3 nucleotides are TGCAGCGCGACAGGGAGTGACTATGGCTACACCTTC.